These T cell receptor beta chains were read from a single sample in a study of shared T cell receptors in the human thymus. Assay used: immunoSEQ multiplex PCR; TCRdb lists only in-frame clones, some missing. The profile shows 700,000 or so clones, 75% to 90% of them singletons. This same sample was also taken into another study, of human thymus T cells.

The specimen sequenced was thymocytes. The receptors stem from a girl under two years old with a congenital heart defect. CDR3s include the opening cysteine and the closing phenylalanine or tryptophan. D genes are given only for firm matches. For some rows the clone size is stated as once, few or many, or as a class when expanded; others skip it.

D	size	V	J	length	CDR3	DNA
-	-	TRBV4-1	TRBJ2-5	15	CASSQAPTVQETQYF	TGCGCCAGCAGCCAAGCCCCTACCGTTCAAGAGACCCAGTACTTC
TRBD2	-	TRBV30	TRBJ2-2	18	CAWSPRLAGVPNTGELFF	TGTGCCTGGAGTCCTCGACTAGCGGGGGTACCGAACACCGGGGAGCTGTTTTTT
-	-	TRBV6-5	TRBJ1-5	16	CASSCGLTGRNQPQHF	TGTGCCAGCAGTTGTGGATTGACAGGACGGAATCAGCCCCAGCATTTT
TRBD1	-	TRBV9	TRBJ1-1	14	CASSETDRGKEAFF	TGTGCCAGCAGCGAGACCGACAGGGGGAAGGAAGCTTTCTTT
-	-	TRBV28	TRBJ2-2	16	CASSFFLGARGGELFF	TGTGCCAGCAGTTTTTTCCTTGGGGCGCGAGGCGGGGAGCTGTTTTTT
-	-	TRBV19	TRBJ1-5	18	CASTNKGTAKGGAQPQHF	TGTGCCAGTACCAACAAGGGTACAGCTAAGGGTGGGGCTCAGCCCCAGCATTTT
-	-	TRBV29-1	TRBJ1-1	13	CSVQGGPNTEAFF	TGCAGCGTGCAGGGAGGGCCGAACACTGAAGCTTTCTTT
-	once	TRBV7-8	TRBJ2-5	13	CASSSDCQETQYF	TGTGCCAGCAGCTCGGACTGCCAAGAGACCCAGTACTTC
-	-	TRBV15	TRBJ1-5	16	CATSRSNDSEDQPQHF	TGTGCCACCAGCAGGAGTAATGACAGTGAGGATCAGCCCCAGCATTTT
TRBD2	-	TRBV27	TRBJ2-2	17	CASSPGLAGPHTGELFF	TGTGCCAGCAGCCCCGGACTAGCGGGACCTCACACCGGGGAGCTGTTTTTT
-	-	TRBV7-8	TRBJ1-2	16	CASSYGSDMENYGYTF	TGTGCCAGCAGCTATGGTTCAGACATGGAAAACTATGGCTACACCTTC
-	-	TRBV6-1	TRBJ1-5	17	CASSEAGGSFSNQPQHF	TGTGCCAGCAGTGAAGCCGGGGGATCTTTTAGCAATCAGCCCCAGCATTTT
-	-	TRBV5-6	TRBJ2-7	15	CASSPARGKSYEQYF	TGTGCCAGCAGCCCCGCCCGGGGGAAATCCTACGAGCAGTACTTC
-	-	TRBV5-1	TRBJ2-3	14	CASSFYRLTDTQYF	TGCGCCAGCAGCTTTTACAGGCTCACAGATACGCAGTATTTT
-	few	TRBV28	TRBJ1-2	14	CASSLLYRAYGYTF	TGTGCCAGCAGTTTATTGTACAGAGCCTATGGCTACACCTTC
-	-	TRBV15	TRBJ2-7	17	CATRGGTPPGGSYEQYF	TGTGCCACCAGGGGCGGGACCCCCCCTGGGGGCTCCTACGAGCAGTACTTC
TRBD2	once	TRBV11-2	TRBJ2-5	17	CASSLIRAGGYQETQYF	TGTGCCAGCAGCTTAATTAGGGCGGGGGGGTACCAAGAGACCCAGTACTTC
-	-	TRBV4-1	TRBJ2-3	17	CASSQNPPENNTDTQYF	TGCGCCAGCAGCCAGAACCCCCCCGAAAACAACACAGATACGCAGTATTTT
-	-	TRBV27	TRBJ1-2	18	CASSWKNLGQSFNYGYTF	TGTGCCAGCAGCTGGAAGAACCTAGGACAGTCCTTCAACTATGGCTACACCTTC
-	-	TRBV27	TRBJ2-5	13	CASSCDKQETQYF	TGTGCCAGCAGTTGTGACAAGCAAGAGACCCAGTACTTC
TRBD1	-	TRBV5-5	TRBJ2-3	14	CASSLGQGFDTQYF	TGTGCCAGCAGCTTGGGACAGGGATTTGATACGCAGTATTTT
-	-	TRBV4-1	TRBJ1-1	15	CASSQDSLRNTEAFF	TGCGCCAGCAGCCAAGATTCCCTCAGAAACACTGAAGCTTTCTTT
-	-	TRBV18	TRBJ2-6	20	CASSHGPRQHMGSGANVLTF	TGTGCCAGCTCACACGGGCCCCGACAGCATATGGGGTCTGGGGCCAACGTCCTGACTTTC
-	-	TRBV15	TRBJ1-5	13	CAIAPGGDQPQHF	TGTGCCATCGCCCCGGGGGGCGATCAGCCCCAGCATTTT
TRBD1	-	TRBV7-2	TRBJ2-5	16	CASSFTLFGQGETQYF	TGTGCCAGCAGCTTTACCCTATTTGGACAGGGAGAGACCCAGTACTTC
-	-	TRBV5-1	TRBJ2-3	14	CASSLGGSTDTQYF	TGCGCCAGCAGCTTGGGAGGTAGTACAGATACGCAGTATTTT
-	once	TRBV7-2	TRBJ2-5	17	CASSIGYAEFGEETQYF	TGTGCCAGCAGTATAGGATATGCAGAGTTCGGAGAAGAGACCCAGTACTTC
-	-	TRBV6-1	TRBJ2-7	15	CASSERADSSYEQYF	TGTGCCAGCAGTGAACGCGCGGATAGCTCCTACGAGCAGTACTTC
TRBD2	-	TRBV6-1	TRBJ2-5	16	CASSERSGGIQETQYF	TGTGCCAGCAGTGAAAGGAGCGGGGGGATCCAAGAGACCCAGTACTTC
-	-	TRBV9	TRBJ1-1	13	CASSAPGSGEAFF	TGTGCCAGCAGCGCCCCTGGGTCGGGTGAAGCTTTCTTT
TRBD1	-	TRBV6-6	TRBJ1-1	13	CASRTDRDTEAFF	TGTGCCAGCCGCACGGACAGGGACACTGAAGCTTTCTTT
-	-	TRBV19	TRBJ1-2	13	CASSEQGSNGYTF	TGTGCCAGTAGTGAGCAGGGTTCTAATGGCTACACCTTC
-	-	TRBV15	TRBJ1-1	17	CATSRVAHNRPSTEAFF	TGTGCCACCAGCAGAGTTGCCCACAACAGGCCCAGCACTGAAGCTTTCTTT
-	-	TRBV5-1	TRBJ2-6	18	CASSPGGSISSGANVLTF	TGCGCCAGCAGCCCAGGGGGGTCAATTTCATCTGGGGCCAACGTCCTGACTTTC
-	-	TRBV11-2	TRBJ1-2	13	CASSPSGKWGYTF	TGTGCCAGCAGCCCGTCAGGGAAATGGGGCTACACCTTC
TRBD1	-	TRBV27	TRBJ1-4	15	CASSSRQDRGEKLFF	TGTGCCAGCAGTTCACGTCAGGACAGGGGAGAAAAACTGTTTTTT
-	-	TRBV10-1	TRBJ2-2	13	CASSEGSGGELFF	TGCGCCAGCAGTGAGGGTTCGGGAGGGGAGCTGTTTTTT